Presented here are 27 T cell receptor beta chains from one specimen sequenced in a study of control samples from healthy donors and cancer patients. Some clones are missing from TCRdb's copy, which holds only in-frame ones; the method was immunoSEQ multiplex PCR. The table lists 100,000 to 150,000 clones, 80% to 95% of them singletons, with 4.5% to 7% in the top ten. Sequencing was done on a sample of blood. Source of these receptors: a man between 18 and 29 years old in good health.

This chain links TRBV20-1 with TRBJ1-1, with D perhaps TRBD1 (5 bases). Trimming stripped 3 bases from V and 3 bases from J, with 14 bases between. Germline V gives CDR1 DFQATT, CDR2 SNEGSKA (reference sequence). The CDR3 has 14 amino acids. In DNA form, the CDR3 reads TGCAGTGCTAGTTCAGGGTATCAAGACACTGAAGCTTTCTTT. Its translation is CSASSGYQDTEAFF.

The genes are TRBV19 and TRBJ1-2, with 8 positions matching TRBD1. The junction had 3 bases not matched to a gene; V was cut back by 0 bases and J by 3 bases. Germline loops: CDR1 LNHDA, CDR2 SQIVND (reference sequence). This CDR3 is built from 15 residues. The CDR3 DNA is TGTGCCAGTAGTATAGACCCGACAGGGGACTATGGCTACACCTTC. It specifies CASSIDPTGDYGYTF.

The chain carries TRBV5-1 and TRBJ2-1, with 8 bases fitting TRBD2. The CDR3 loop spans 15 amino acids. With 2 bases clipped from V and 7 bases from J, the junction kept 8 bases outside the gene matches. Germline V gene lookup returns CDR1 SGHRS and CDR2 YFSETQ. The CDR3 nucleotides are TGCGCCAGCAGCTTTTTCGGGGGGGCACGGAATGAGCAGTTCTTC. Its translation: CASSFFGGARNEQFF. The full variable domain, its missing parts supplied by reference TRBV5-1 and TRBJ2-1, is KAGVTQTPRYLIKTRGQQVTLSCSPISGHRSVSWYQQTPGQGLQFLFEYFSETQRNKGNFPGRFSGRQFSNSRSEMNVSTLELGDSALYLCASSFFGGARNEQFFGPGTRLTVL.

The V and J genes are TRBV19 and TRBJ1-3, with D perhaps matching TRBD1 (5 bases). The CDR3 length is 16 residues. V was shortened by 0 bases and J by 0 bases, with 9 bases between the two germline ends. Germline V lookup: CDR1 LNHDA, CDR2 SQIVND (reference sequence). CDR3 amino acids: CASSIDRQFSGNTIYF. CDR3 nucleotides: TGTGCCAGTAGTATAGATCGACAGTTCTCTGGAAACACCATATATTTT. Full variable domain (rest looked up from reference TRBV19 and TRBJ1-3): DGGITQSPKYLFRKEGQNVTLSCEQNLNHDAMYWYRQDPGQGLRLIYYSQIVNDFQKGDIAEGYSVSREKKESFPLTVTSAQKNPTAFYLCASSIDRQFSGNTIYFGEGSWLTVV.

This clone was seen a single time. The V gene is TRBV5-1, the J gene TRBJ2-7; D possibly corresponds to TRBD1 (6 bases). Germline CDR1 and CDR2: SGHRS and YFSETQ. Trimming shortened V by 4 bases and J by 4 bases, and 18 bases separated the two germline ends. The CDR3 length is 15 residues. CDR3 residues: CASSQERDKLYEQYF. The CDR3 DNA is TGCGCCAGCAGCCAGGAACGGGACAAACTATACGAGCAGTACTTC.

The table lists this clone with a count of one. The chain is built from TRBV5-1 and TRBJ1-2; D unclear. Germline V lookup: CDR1 SGHRS, CDR2 YFSETQ. CDR3 length: 14 amino acids. V gave up 0 bases and J gave up 3 bases, with 9 bases separating them. The CDR3, as DNA: TGCGCCAGCAGCTTGGCCGGAGAAGACTATGGCTACACCTTC. It is translated as CASSLAGEDYGYTF.

This chain joins TRBV7-3 and TRBJ1-3; 8 positions agree with TRBD1. CDR1 is SGHTA, CDR2 FQGTGA, per germline. The CDR3 has 15 amino acids. The ends lost 3 bases at V and 2 bases at J; junction bases unmatched: 3. The DNA for the CDR3 is TGTGCCAGCAGCTTGACAGGGGACGCTGGAAACACCATATATTTT. Translating it yields CASSLTGDAGNTIYF.

The rearrangement joins TRBV7-2 to TRBJ1-6, with D hard to call. The germline gives CDR1 SGHTA, CDR2 FQGNSA. The length of the CDR3 is 14 residues. Trimming removed 0 bases at V and 7 bases at J, with 7 bases between. CDR3 loop: CASSLAMANSPLHF. DNA for the CDR3: TGTGCCAGCAGCTTAGCGATGGCGAATTCACCCCTCCACTTT.

The chain combines TRBV7-2 with TRBJ2-3; D unclear. Trimming took off 1 base at V and 3 bases at J, with 5 bases between the two ends. The CDR3 length is 13 residues. CDR1 and CDR2 from the germline V gene are SGHTA and FQGNSA. Here the CDR3 reads CASSLVGTDTQYF. CDR3 DNA: TGTGCCAGCAGCTTAGTAGGGACAGATACGCAGTATTTT.

This clone was recorded a few times. The chain couples TRBV7-6 to TRBJ2-3, with TRBD2 matching 7 bases. In germline, CDR1 is SGHVS, CDR2 FNYEAQ. After removal of 5 bases from V and 0 bases from J, the junction contained 5 bases not matched to a gene. CDR3 size: 15 residues. This CDR3 reads CASSQRLASTDTQYF. CDR3 DNA: TGTGCCAGCAGCCAGCGACTAGCAAGCACAGATACGCAGTATTTT.

The rearrangement links TRBV27 to TRBJ2-7, with 9 positions matching TRBD1. V was pared by 6 bases and J by 6 bases, with 12 bases of the junction left unmatched. The length of the CDR3 is 15 residues. Per the germline V gene, CDR1 is MNHEY and CDR2 is SMNVEV (reference sequence). The CDR3 region has the DNA TGTGCCAGCAGCCGGGTAGGGACAGGGAAGAGCGAGCAGTACTTC. Amino acid sequence: CASSRVGTGKSEQYF.

This clone was seen once. V is TRBV30 and J is TRBJ2-7; TRBD2 agrees at 12 bases. The J segment lost 3 bases and the V segment lost 0 bases, leaving 6 bases of the junction unmatched. This CDR3 is 16 amino acids long. Germline-derived CDR1 and CDR2 are GTSNPN and SVGIG (reference sequence). The CDR3 DNA reads TGTGCCTGGAGTGTACTTCTAGCGGGGGGGATCTACGAGCAGTACTTC. This encodes CAWSVLLAGGIYEQYF.

J is TRBJ2-5 and V is TRBV2; 12 bases fit TRBD2. Germline CDR1 SNHLY, CDR2 FYNNEI. This CDR3 is built from 15 residues. Trimming cost V 8 bases and J 1 base; bases outside gene matches: 5. CDR3 nucleotide sequence: TGTGCCAGCCAGACTAGCGGGGGCCTCCAAGAGACCCAGTACTTC. Residues: CASQTSGGLQETQYF.

The chain links TRBV5-1 to TRBJ2-7; 7 nucleotides align to TRBD2. V lost 0 bases, J lost 3 bases, and 3 bases stayed unmatched. Germline loops: CDR1 SGHRS, CDR2 YFSETQ. The CDR3 runs 14 residues. The CDR3 loop is CASSLAAGSYEQYF. The CDR3 DNA follows: TGCGCCAGCAGCTTGGCAGCGGGGAGCTACGAGCAGTACTTC.

J is TRBJ1-5 and V is TRBV28, with a possible D match to TRBD1 (5 bases). The CDR3 length is 15 residues. Germline values: CDR1 MDHEN, CDR2 SYDVKM. V lost 7 bases to trimming and J lost 1 base, with 14 bases between them. Here the CDR3 DNA reads TGTGCCAGCACCCCGAGTGGGGGAAGCAATCAGCCCCAGCATTTT. This gives the protein CASTPSGGSNQPQHF.

V gene TRBV19 combines with J gene TRBJ1-1; TRBD1 might be the D (5 bases). CDR3 size: 15 residues. The V end was cut by 4 bases, the J end by 0 bases, with 12 bases between. Germline V lookup: CDR1 LNHDA, CDR2 SQIVND (reference sequence). The CDR3 protein is CASSTQLGVNTEAFF. CDR3 bases: TGTGCCAGTAGTACCCAGTTGGGGGTGAACACTGAAGCTTTCTTT.

The J gene is TRBJ1-2, the V gene TRBV6-5; maybe TRBD1 (6 bases). Deletions cut 8 bases from V and 2 bases from J, with 12 bases between. Germline loops: CDR1 MNHEY, CDR2 SVGAGI. The CDR3 loop spans 13 amino acids. CDR3 nucleotide sequence: TGTGCCAGCGCGGGGGGGCGGAACTATGGCTACACCTTC. Its protein product is CASAGGRNYGYTF.

The rearrangement links TRBV10-3 to TRBJ2-2; a weak D match, TRBD1 (6 bases). Trimming cost V 8 bases and J 5 bases, with 18 bases left between them. Per the germline V gene, CDR1 is ENHRY and CDR2 is SYGVKD. This CDR3 has 15 residues. The CDR3 DNA reads TGTGCCATCGGTTACGGCAGGGGCGGTACCGGGGAGCTGTTTTTT. Translation: CAIGYGRGGTGELFF.

V and J are TRBV9 and TRBJ1-3; D is ambiguous. Per germline, CDR1 SGDLS and CDR2 YYNGEE. With 4 bases removed from V and 4 bases from J, the gap between germline ends came to 9 bases. The CDR3 extends over 13 amino acids. The CDR3 spells CASSPKAGNTIYF. In nucleotides, the CDR3 is TGTGCCAGCAGCCCGAAGGCCGGAAACACCATATATTTT.

The rearrangement uses TRBV7-9 and TRBJ2-3; a possible D gene is TRBD2 (5 bases). CDR1 and CDR2 (germline): SEHNR, FQNEAQ (reference sequence). The CDR3 sequence is 14 residues long. V shed 3 bases and J shed 4 bases, with 11 bases lying between them. CDR3 DNA sequence: TGTGCCAGCAGCTTTGGCGGGCCGGCAGATACGCAGTATTTT. This sequence encodes CASSFGGPADTQYF.

The genes are TRBV18 and TRBJ1-1; possible D gene TRBD1, 6 bases. V shed 2 bases and J shed 5 bases, with 12 bases lying between them. Germline values: CDR1 KGHSH, CDR2 LQKENI. The CDR3 contains 14 residues. DNA of the CDR3: TGTGCCAGCTCACCATCTTACACAGGGACTGAAGCTTTCTTT. Its translation is CASSPSYTGTEAFF.

The J gene is TRBJ1-4, the V gene TRBV10-3, with TRBD1 matching over 7 bases. The ends lost 3 bases at V and 7 bases at J; junction bases unmatched: 8. Germline V gives CDR1 ENHRY, CDR2 SYGVKD. This CDR3 is 15 amino acids long. In nucleotides, the CDR3 is TGTGCCATCAGTGAAGAGGGGGCGGGCGGTGAAAAACTGTTTTTT. Its translation is CAISEEGAGGEKLFF.

This clone was recorded a few times. The chain is built from TRBV7-9 and TRBJ1-6; TRBD1 matches at 7 bases. Per the germline V gene, CDR1 is SEHNR and CDR2 is FQNEAQ (reference sequence). Trimming removed 5 bases from V and 7 bases from J; junction bases left unmatched: 5. There are 14 residues in the CDR3. CDR3 in DNA: TGTGCCAGCAGCAAAGGGACAGAGAATTCACCCCTCCACTTT. The encoded protein is CASSKGTENSPLHF.

The rearrangement joins TRBV4-1 to TRBJ1-4; the D gene is possibly TRBD1 (5 bases). Germline lookup yields CDR1 MGHRA and CDR2 YSYEKL. With 1 base removed from V and 7 bases from J, the gap between germline ends came to 19 bases. The CDR3 loop spans 17 amino acids. The CDR3 region is CASSQGSRVDLGEKLFF. In nucleotides, the CDR3 is TGCGCCAGCAGCCAAGGAAGCAGGGTTGACTTGGGTGAAAAACTGTTTTTT.

The chain combines TRBV4-1 with TRBJ2-3; D is possibly TRBD2 (7 bases). In germline, CDR1 is MGHRA, CDR2 YSYEKL. The CDR3 loop spans 15 amino acids. The germline V and J ends were trimmed by 2 bases and 1 base, with 10 bases remaining between them. The CDR3 DNA sequence: TGCGCCAGCAGCCAACAGGGGAGGGGCACAGATACGCAGTATTTT. Encoded protein: CASSQQGRGTDTQYF.

This chain uses TRBV11-2 with TRBJ2-1; D uncertain. Trimming pared 2 bases from V and 3 bases from J, leaving 11 bases between. The CDR3 length is 15 residues. Germline V lookup: CDR1 SGHAT, CDR2 FQNNGV. Written as DNA, the CDR3 is TGTGCCAGCAGCTTATGGCAGGACCACTACAATGAGCAGTTCTTC. This translates into CASSLWQDHYNEQFF.

This clone turned up a few times. The chain combines TRBV6-1 with TRBJ2-7; 7 bases match TRBD1. The trim removed 1 base at V and 6 bases at J, leaving 3 bases unmatched. The CDR3 sequence is 13 residues long. Germline V gene sequence: CDR1 MNHNS, CDR2 SASEGT. The CDR3 reads CASSEVNRGEQYF. DNA for the CDR3: TGTGCCAGCAGTGAAGTTAACAGGGGCGAGCAGTACTTC.